Each of the 5 T cell receptor beta chains below was sequenced from the same sample in a study of OX40 agonist ivuxolimab in advanced cancers. Assay: immunoSEQ multiplex PCR; the TCRdb copy retains only in-frame clones and omits some. The data contain roughly 28,000 clones, around 85% of them singletons. Sequences were derived from CD4+ or CD8+ T cells sorted from blood, sampled in a trial of the OX40 agonist ivuxolimab. The receptors stem from an adult with an advanced solid tumor such as melanoma, head and neck, liver or kidney cancer.

V is TRBV7-6 and J is TRBJ2-1, with D unresolved. The CDR3 is made up of 16 amino acids. Germline V gene data show CDR1 as SGHVS and CDR2 as FNYEAQ. With 1 base removed from V and 6 bases from J, the gap between germline ends came to 16 bases. The CDR3 region is CASSLETEKTANEQFF. Here the CDR3 DNA reads TGTGCCAGCAGCTTAGAGACCGAGAAGACTGCCAATGAGCAGTTCTTC.

The rearrangement links TRBV6-1 to TRBJ2-1; 9 bases are shared with TRBD2. V lost 0 bases to trimming and J lost 3 bases; unmatched junction nucleotides: 9. Germline CDR1 MNHNS, CDR2 SASEGT. The CDR3 consists of 18 residues. CDR3 nucleotides: TGTGCCAGCAGTGAAGCGGATAGCGGGGGCCCATACTACAATGAGCAGTTCTTC. Translation: CASSEADSGGPYYNEQFF.

This clone is a singleton in its sample. V usage is TRBV7-9 and J usage is TRBJ1-4; D unresolved. This CDR3 is built from 13 residues. The germline CDR1 and CDR2 sequences are SEHNR and FQNEAQ (reference sequence). Deletions cut 6 bases from V and 5 bases from J, with 10 bases between. Written as DNA, the CDR3 is TGTGCCAGCAGGGTAGGAGTGAATGAAAAACTGTTTTTT. Its protein product is CASRVGVNEKLFF. The full variable domain, rest sourced from reference TRBV7-9 and TRBJ1-4, is DTGVSQNPRHKITKRGQNVTFRCDPISEHNRLYWYRQTLGQGPEFLTYFQNEAQLEKSRLLSDRFSAERPKGSFSTLEIQRTEQGDSAMYLCASRVGVNEKLFFGSGTQLSVL.

This chain uses TRBV7-9 with TRBJ2-2, with TRBD2 as a possible D gene (7 bases). Trimming shortened V by 5 bases and J by 6 bases, and 19 bases separated the two germline ends. Germline V gives CDR1 SEHNR, CDR2 FQNEAQ (reference sequence). This CDR3 is 16 amino acids long. The CDR3: CASSPSVGGPAGELFF. DNA for the CDR3: TGTGCCAGCAGCCCATCGGTGGGGGGGCCCGCCGGGGAGCTGTTTTTT.

J is TRBJ2-5 and V is TRBV6-6; 12 nucleotides line up with TRBD2. Germline V gene sequence: CDR1 MNHNY, CDR2 SVGAGI (reference sequence). The CDR3 loop spans 15 amino acids. The junction had 6 bases not matched to a gene; V was cut back by 5 bases and J by 5 bases. DNA for the CDR3: TGTGCCAGCAGTGACCTAGCGGGGGGGCAGGAGACCCAGTACTTC. Translated: CASSDLAGGQETQYF.